This TCR beta chain comes out of a study of blood T cell repertoires in COVID-19. At the level of the study: Researchers got acute and convalescent COVID-19 samples from the United States, Italy and Spain. Sources were T cells, B-cell-depleted T cells, or PBMCs; the material itself was cDNA or gDNA.

CDR1 is LGHDT, CDR2 YNNKEL, per germline (reference sequence). With 5 bases clipped from V and 4 bases from J, the junction kept 5 bases outside the gene matches. This CDR3 spans 13 amino acids. Per the study methods: Estimation of nucleated cell counts was performed using reference gene primer amplification. The repertoire was sequenced with immunoSEQ multiplex PCR; TCRdb's copy has only in-frame clones and lacks some. The D gene and trimming were derived from the DNA, and the V and J assignments and clone size from that table. The sample shows approximately 130,000 clones, 70% to 90% of them seen only once.

The V and J genes are TRBV3-1 (or the pseudogene TRBV3-2) and TRBJ2-7; 7 bases align to TRBD1. This TCR was recovered from a woman aged 45 to 65 who had recovered from COVID-19. Sequencing input: peripheral blood. The CDR3 bases are TGTGCCAGCAGCAGACAGGGTAATTACGAGCAGTACTTC. Translating gives CASSRQGNYEQYF.